Listed here is a single TCR beta chain. The antigen is undetermined. These data come from a study of T cells after yellow fever vaccination. TCR cDNA was made by 5'RACE template switching, adding a universal primer site and UMIs. TCRdb redid the calling of the 5' RACE reads with MiXCR, one entry per CDR3 protein. Of a few hundred thousand distinct CDR3 sequences listed, 6.9% are singletons. Study-wide results and limits: Most primary-vaccination clones recurred post-booster (around 97% CD4, around 88% CD8). FACS-sorted repertoires could contain abundant clonotypes contaminating from the bulk population. CD4 and CD8 compartments shared a small share of clonotypes, likely from convergent recombination.

From germline, CDR1 is LNHDA and CDR2 SQIVND (reference sequence). The CDR3 loop spans 17 amino acids. V was clipped by 3 bases and J by 0 bases, with 15 bases between them. The receptor was isolated from a man aged 25 to 45 who received the YFV17D yellow fever vaccine. V and J are TRBV19 and TRBJ2-1; D possibly corresponds to TRBD2 (6 bases). Sequenced material: CD4+ T cells sorted from PBMCs, taken 15 days after the yellow fever booster vaccination. The CDR3 region is CASSIRAGGDSYNEQFF. The CDR3 DNA sequence: TGTGCCAGTAGTATCAGGGCCGGGGGTGACTCCTACAATGAGCAGTTCTTC.